Given below is one T cell receptor (beta chain) in context. The antigen remains undetermined. Single viable CD3+CD4+CD8-CD45RO+ cells were sorted as the memory CD4+ T cells. The entry originates in a study of memory CD4+ T cells and cytomegalovirus serostatus. Overall study: This sample comes from healthy Belgian adults, roughly nine CMV seropositive, approximately 23 seronegative. Overall study findings and caveats: Each of 65 to 70 CMV-associated TCRbeta sequences occurred in one to five individuals.

Produced via immunoSEQ multiplex PCR; TCRdb's table is partial and in-frame only. This sample yields 50,000 to 65,000 clones, of which about 68% are seen a single time; roughly 3% belongs to the top ten. CDR1 and CDR2 from the germline V gene are SGHRS and YFSETQ. The CDR3 spans 13 residues. Trimming removed 2 bases from V and 6 bases from J, with 11 bases in between. The sample taken for sequencing was memory CD4+ T cells from blood. The J gene is TRBJ1-2, the V gene TRBV5-1; D is uncertain. The sequence derives from an adult in good health and CMV-seropositive. The CDR3 bases are TGCGCCAGCAGCTTAAGGGCAGAGCATGGCTACACCTTC. Translating it yields CASSLRAEHGYTF.